This is a list of T cell receptor beta chains from one sample in a study of T-cell reconstitution after alpha-beta-depleted transplantation in children. MiXCR, run by TCRdb on the PCR reads, gives a single entry per CDR3 protein. The sample lists hundreds of thousands of distinct CDR3 sequences, about an eighth occurring once. The sequencing used PBMCs, collected before TCRalphabeta/CD19-depleted stem cell transplant. These receptors all come from a girl aged 2-9 years with congenital amegakaryocytic thrombocytopenia, due to receive a stem cell transplant. Both conserved end residues are part of each CDR3. A D gene is named only where the DNA matches it firmly. Only part of the rows carry a size: once, few, many, or a class if the clone is expanded.

CDR3	DNA	D	J	size	V
CSASLGSWGQYF	TGCAGTGCTAGCCTCGGGTCTTGGGGGCAGTATTTT	-	TRBJ2-3	-	TRBV20-1
CSASPMTGRALANYGYTF	TGCAGTGCTAGCCCAATGACAGGGAGGGCTTTAGCTAACTATGGCTACACCTTC	TRBD1	TRBJ1-2	-	TRBV20-1
CASSFGTANQPQHF	TGTGCCAGCAGCTTTGGGACGGCTAATCAGCCCCAGCATTTT	-	TRBJ1-5	many	TRBV5-6
CASSLRRNRNEQYF	TGTGCCAGCAGCTTACGCAGGAATCGGAACGAGCAGTACTTC	-	TRBJ2-7	-	TRBV6-5
CASSFRGPFEQYF	TGTGCCAGCAGTTTTCGAGGGCCGTTCGAGCAGTACTTC	-	TRBJ2-7	many	TRBV27
CASSYERRRLLF	TGTGCCAGCAGTTATGAGAGGCGCCGCCTCCTCTTC	-	TRBJ1-2	few	TRBV6-5
CSVVLRHLNTGELFF	TGCAGCGTTGTTTTAAGACACTTGAACACCGGGGAGCTGTTTTTT	-	TRBJ2-2	many	TRBV29-1
CATNDGITDTQYF	TGTGCCACCAATGATGGGATCACAGATACGCAGTATTTT	-	TRBJ2-3	many	TRBV15
CASSLGSGISTDTQYF	TGTGCCAGCAGCTTAGGTAGTGGGATCTCCACAGATACGCAGTATTTT	-	TRBJ2-3	-	TRBV7-9
CASSLVRLTGADATQYF	TGTGCCAGCAGCTTAGTTCGCCTTACAGGGGCTGATGCGACCCAGTACTTC	TRBD1	TRBJ2-5	few	TRBV7-2
CSVESRGTNYEQYF	TGCAGCGTTGAATCTCGGGGAACCAACTACGAGCAGTACTTC	-	TRBJ2-7	many	TRBV29-1
CASSLFSGGRQETQYF	TGCGCCAGCAGCTTGTTTTCGGGAGGTCGCCAAGAGACCCAGTACTTC	TRBD2	TRBJ2-5	-	TRBV5-1
CASSPTGEQDYEQYF	TGCGCCAGCAGCCCAACGGGGGAACAGGACTACGAGCAGTACTTC	-	TRBJ2-7	many	TRBV10-1
CAWSPGHSYEQYF	TGTGCCTGGAGTCCGGGACACAGCTACGAGCAGTACTTC	-	TRBJ2-7	-	TRBV30
CASRPTGTKNTGELFF	TGTGCCAGCAGACCGACCGGGACTAAAAACACCGGGGAGCTGTTTTTT	TRBD2	TRBJ2-2	-	TRBV7-6
CASSETGPGANVLTF	TGTGCCAGCAGTGAAACGGGACCTGGGGCCAACGTCCTGACTTTC	-	TRBJ2-6	-	TRBV25-1